This TCR beta chain emerged from a study of cytomegalovirus exposure and HLA in healthy donors. This CDR3 is built from 15 residues. The V gene lost 1 base and the J gene lost 2 bases, with 12 bases spanning the gap. Germline V CDR1 and CDR2: SGHVS, FNYEAQ. TCRdb's table, derived via immunoSEQ multiplex PCR, lists solely in-frame clones and lacks some. There are 250,000 to 400,000 clones in the sample; approximately 85% occur only once, and roughly 0.88% lies in the top ten. This clonotype originated in a man aged 25 to 40 in good health and CMV-seronegative. The V gene is TRBV7-6, the J gene TRBJ2-7; perhaps TRBD2 as D (6 bases). Input material: PBMCs. The DNA for the CDR3 is TGTGCCAGCAGCTTAGGCAGGGAGGTTACCTACGAGCAGTACTTC. Its protein product is CASSLGREVTYEQYF.